These T cell receptor beta chains were read from a single sample in a study of control samples from healthy donors and cancer patients. The data were produced by immunoSEQ multiplex PCR, yet TCRdb's version contains in-frame clones alone and is incomplete. The sample has tens of thousands of clones; over 75% are singletons. The sample was PBMCs. These receptors were collected from a woman between 50 and 59 years old with head and neck cancer. CDR3s include the opening cysteine and the closing phenylalanine or tryptophan. A D gene is named only where the DNA matches it firmly. A clone size is listed for some rows: how often the clone was seen (once, few, many), or a class if it is expanded.

D gene: TRBD2
J gene: TRBJ2-2
V gene: TRBV6-2/TRBV6-3
clone size: NA
CDR3 length: 17
CDR3 protein: CASSLALAGIQTGELFF
CDR3 DNA: TGTGCCAGCAGTTTGGCACTAGCGGGGATCCAGACCGGGGAGCTGTTTTTT

D gene: TRBD1
J gene: TRBJ1-5
V gene: TRBV7-2
clone size: NA
CDR3 length: 14
CDR3 protein: CASSFRQGDQPQHF
CDR3 DNA: TGTGCCAGCAGCTTTAGACAGGGGGACCAGCCCCAGCATTTT

D gene: TRBD2
J gene: TRBJ2-1
V gene: TRBV5-1
clone size: NA
CDR3 length: 15
CDR3 protein: CASSSGLAGVNEQFF
CDR3 DNA: TGCGCCAGCAGCTCCGGACTAGCGGGGGTCAATGAGCAGTTCTTC

D gene: TRBD1
J gene: TRBJ2-1
V gene: TRBV28
clone size: NA
CDR3 length: 16
CDR3 protein: CASRLWGGTGVDEQFF
CDR3 DNA: TGTGCCAGCCGACTTTGGGGGGGGACAGGGGTCGATGAGCAGTTCTTC

D gene: NA
J gene: TRBJ1-1
V gene: TRBV7-2
clone size: NA
CDR3 length: 16
CDR3 protein: CASSLAPRSFGPEAFF
CDR3 DNA: TGTGCCAGCAGCTTAGCGCCTAGGTCCTTCGGTCCTGAAGCTTTCTTT

D gene: NA
J gene: TRBJ2-7
V gene: TRBV6-6
clone size: few
CDR3 length: 13
CDR3 protein: CASSYLQSYEQYF
CDR3 DNA: TGTGCCAGCAGTTACCTACAGAGCTACGAGCAGTACTTC

D gene: NA
J gene: TRBJ1-1
V gene: TRBV3-1/TRBV3-2
clone size: NA
CDR3 length: 15
CDR3 protein: CASSQGRGGNTEAFF
CDR3 DNA: TGTGCCAGCAGCCAAGGTAGGGGTGGGAACACTGAAGCTTTCTTT

D gene: TRBD1
J gene: TRBJ1-2
V gene: TRBV29-1
clone size: NA
CDR3 length: 13
CDR3 protein: CSVEEEGASGYTF
CDR3 DNA: TGCAGCGTTGAAGAAGAGGGGGCGAGTGGCTACACCTTC

D gene: TRBD2
J gene: TRBJ2-6
V gene: TRBV7-7
clone size: NA
CDR3 length: 18
CDR3 protein: CASSAGLAGGPGANVLTF
CDR3 DNA: TGTGCCAGCAGCGCGGGACTAGCGGGGGGGCCTGGGGCCAACGTCCTGACTTTC

D gene: NA
J gene: TRBJ2-1
V gene: TRBV5-1
clone size: NA
CDR3 length: 15
CDR3 protein: CASSSQGSGGGEQFF
CDR3 DNA: TGCGCCAGCAGCTCCCAGGGGTCTGGGGGCGGCGAGCAGTTCTTC

D gene: NA
J gene: TRBJ1-3
V gene: TRBV9
clone size: NA
CDR3 length: 13
CDR3 protein: CASSVVEGNTIYF
CDR3 DNA: TGTGCCAGCAGCGTAGTTGAAGGAAACACCATATATTTT

D gene: TRBD1
J gene: TRBJ1-2
V gene: TRBV4-2
clone size: once
CDR3 length: 17
CDR3 protein: CASSPGQSRGRVGGYTF
CDR3 DNA: TGTGCCAGCAGCCCGGGACAGTCAAGGGGACGCGTAGGTGGCTACACCTTC

D gene: NA
J gene: TRBJ1-4
V gene: TRBV7-9
clone size: NA
CDR3 length: 15
CDR3 protein: CATGALALTNEKLFF
CDR3 DNA: TGTGCCACCGGGGCTCTGGCACTAACTAATGAAAAACTGTTTTTT

D gene: TRBD1
J gene: TRBJ2-1
V gene: TRBV18
clone size: NA
CDR3 length: 15
CDR3 protein: CASSPRRQGDNEQFF
CDR3 DNA: TGTGCCAGCTCACCACGGAGACAGGGAGACAATGAGCAGTTCTTC

D gene: TRBD1
J gene: TRBJ1-2
V gene: TRBV11-2
clone size: NA
CDR3 length: 13
CDR3 protein: CASSWTGGGGYTF
CDR3 DNA: TGTGCCAGCAGCTGGACAGGGGGCGGTGGCTACACCTTC

D gene: TRBD1
J gene: TRBJ2-7
V gene: TRBV7-2
clone size: NA
CDR3 length: 16
CDR3 protein: CASSPGDRVSPYEQYF
CDR3 DNA: TGTGCCAGCAGCCCCGGGGACAGGGTATCGCCCTACGAGCAGTACTTC

D gene: TRBD1
J gene: TRBJ1-1
V gene: TRBV28
clone size: NA
CDR3 length: 14
CDR3 protein: CASIAGQGRTEAFF
CDR3 DNA: TGTGCCAGCATAGCGGGACAGGGTAGGACTGAAGCTTTCTTT

D gene: NA
J gene: TRBJ2-5
V gene: TRBV7-8
clone size: NA
CDR3 length: 16
CDR3 protein: CASSLATRLGSETQYF
CDR3 DNA: TGTGCCAGCAGCTTAGCTACCCGCTTAGGCTCAGAGACCCAGTACTTC

D gene: TRBD1
J gene: TRBJ2-3
V gene: TRBV19
clone size: NA
CDR3 length: 14
CDR3 protein: CASTKTGLGDTQYF
CDR3 DNA: TGTGCCAGTACTAAGACAGGGTTGGGAGATACGCAGTATTTT

D gene: NA
J gene: TRBJ2-3
V gene: TRBV5-1
clone size: NA
CDR3 length: 17
CDR3 protein: CASSYSVVSDRTDTQYF
CDR3 DNA: TGCGCCAGCAGCTATTCAGTAGTTTCCGACCGCACAGATACGCAGTATTTT

D gene: NA
J gene: TRBJ1-2
V gene: TRBV6-5
clone size: NA
CDR3 length: 14
CDR3 protein: CASSYSVTVGDYTF
CDR3 DNA: TGTGCCAGCAGTTACTCGGTAACAGTAGGTGACTACACCTTC

D gene: NA
J gene: TRBJ1-2
V gene: TRBV6-5
clone size: NA
CDR3 length: 14
CDR3 protein: CASHLRGINYGYTF
CDR3 DNA: TGTGCCAGCCATCTCCGGGGAATTAACTATGGCTACACCTTC

D gene: NA
J gene: TRBJ2-2
V gene: TRBV5-4
clone size: NA
CDR3 length: 15
CDR3 protein: CASSLQGRDTGELFF
CDR3 DNA: TGTGCCAGCAGCTTGCAGGGACGGGACACCGGGGAGCTGTTTTTT

D gene: TRBD2
J gene: TRBJ2-3
V gene: TRBV10-3
clone size: NA
CDR3 length: 13
CDR3 protein: CAISPGGPDTQYF
CDR3 DNA: TGTGCCATCAGCCCGGGGGGTCCAGATACGCAGTATTTT

D gene: NA
J gene: TRBJ1-1
V gene: TRBV2
clone size: NA
CDR3 length: 12
CDR3 protein: CASSDGINKAFF
CDR3 DNA: TGTGCCAGCAGTGACGGTATCAATAAAGCTTTCTTT

D gene: NA
J gene: TRBJ1-5
V gene: TRBV5-8
clone size: NA
CDR3 length: 19
CDR3 protein: CASSSYYWSGAKYNQPQHF
CDR3 DNA: TGTGCCAGCAGCTCCTACTATTGGTCGGGGGCCAAATACAATCAGCCCCAGCATTTT

D gene: TRBD1
J gene: TRBJ1-4
V gene: TRBV9
clone size: NA
CDR3 length: 15
CDR3 protein: CASSVTGTPGEKLFF
CDR3 DNA: TGTGCCAGCAGCGTGACAGGGACCCCCGGTGAAAAACTGTTTTTT

D gene: NA
J gene: TRBJ1-5
V gene: TRBV28
clone size: once
CDR3 length: 12
CDR3 protein: CASNSGRQTQHF
CDR3 DNA: TGTGCCAGCAATAGCGGACGGCAGACCCAGCATTTT

D gene: TRBD2
J gene: TRBJ2-7
V gene: TRBV5-1
clone size: NA
CDR3 length: 14
CDR3 protein: CASSSGLASHEQYF
CDR3 DNA: TGCGCCAGCAGCTCGGGACTAGCTTCCCACGAGCAGTACTTC

D gene: NA
J gene: TRBJ2-2
V gene: TRBV19
clone size: NA
CDR3 length: 13
CDR3 protein: CASSEQNTGELFF
CDR3 DNA: TGTGCCAGTAGCGAACAGAACACCGGGGAGCTGTTTTTT

D gene: TRBD1
J gene: TRBJ2-4
V gene: TRBV28
clone size: NA
CDR3 length: 14
CDR3 protein: CASSLPGQGNIQYF
CDR3 DNA: TGTGCCAGCAGTCTACCGGGACAGGGAAACATTCAGTACTTC

D gene: NA
J gene: TRBJ2-2
V gene: TRBV28
clone size: NA
CDR3 length: 15
CDR3 protein: CASSPGTLNTGELFF
CDR3 DNA: TGTGCCAGCAGTCCCGGGACTTTGAACACCGGGGAGCTGTTTTTT

D gene: NA
J gene: TRBJ1-2
V gene: TRBV11-2
clone size: NA
CDR3 length: 16
CDR3 protein: CASSLDSGTVNYGYTF
CDR3 DNA: TGTGCCAGCAGCTTAGACTCCGGGACGGTTAACTATGGCTACACCTTC

D gene: NA
J gene: TRBJ2-7
V gene: TRBV11-2
clone size: few
CDR3 length: 13
CDR3 protein: CASSLGAGTEQYF
CDR3 DNA: TGTGCCAGCAGCTTGGGGGCGGGGACCGAGCAGTACTTC

D gene: TRBD1
J gene: TRBJ2-5
V gene: TRBV19
clone size: NA
CDR3 length: 15
CDR3 protein: CASSPPRTGGQTQYF
CDR3 DNA: TGTGCCAGTAGTCCCCCGAGGACAGGGGGACAGACCCAGTACTTC

D gene: TRBD1
J gene: TRBJ1-5
V gene: TRBV9
clone size: NA
CDR3 length: 15
CDR3 protein: CASSVGQGVDQPQHF
CDR3 DNA: TGTGCCAGCAGCGTAGGACAGGGAGTGGATCAGCCCCAGCATTTT

D gene: TRBD1
J gene: TRBJ1-2
V gene: TRBV28
clone size: NA
CDR3 length: 16
CDR3 protein: CASSQTGGAFRYGYTF
CDR3 DNA: TGTGCCAGCAGTCAGACAGGGGGCGCTTTTCGGTATGGCTACACCTTC

D gene: TRBD1
J gene: TRBJ2-5
V gene: TRBV2
clone size: NA
CDR3 length: 15
CDR3 protein: CASREQGIKQETQYF
CDR3 DNA: TGTGCCAGCAGAGAACAGGGGATTAAGCAAGAGACCCAGTACTTC

D gene: TRBD2
J gene: TRBJ2-7
V gene: TRBV27
clone size: NA
CDR3 length: 16
CDR3 protein: CASSLRSGGAPYEQYF
CDR3 DNA: TGTGCCAGCAGTCTTCGAAGCGGGGGGGCCCCATACGAGCAGTACTTC

D gene: NA
J gene: TRBJ1-1
V gene: TRBV27
clone size: NA
CDR3 length: 16
CDR3 protein: CASSLRRGGLNTEAFF
CDR3 DNA: TGTGCCAGCAGTCTTAGACGGGGGGGGTTGAACACTGAAGCTTTCTTT

D gene: NA
J gene: TRBJ2-2
V gene: TRBV19
clone size: few
CDR3 length: 14
CDR3 protein: CASRGISNTGELFF
CDR3 DNA: TGTGCCAGTAGAGGAATTTCGAACACCGGGGAGCTGTTTTTT

D gene: NA
J gene: TRBJ2-1
V gene: TRBV5-4
clone size: NA
CDR3 length: 13
CDR3 protein: CASSLIRGTEQFF
CDR3 DNA: TGTGCCAGCAGCTTGATTCGCGGGACCGAGCAGTTCTTC

D gene: NA
J gene: TRBJ2-5
V gene: TRBV5-1
clone size: few
CDR3 length: 13
CDR3 protein: CASSPDIEETQYF
CDR3 DNA: TGCGCCAGCAGCCCCGACATAGAAGAGACCCAGTACTTC

D gene: TRBD1
J gene: TRBJ1-5
V gene: TRBV19
clone size: NA
CDR3 length: 15
CDR3 protein: CASRGPGGMGQPQHF
CDR3 DNA: TGTGCCAGTAGAGGGCCAGGGGGCATGGGTCAGCCCCAGCATTTT

D gene: TRBD2
J gene: TRBJ2-5
V gene: TRBV10-3
clone size: NA
CDR3 length: 12
CDR3 protein: CATSSGEQTQYF
CDR3 DNA: TGTGCCACCAGCAGCGGGGAGCAGACCCAGTACTTC

D gene: TRBD1
J gene: TRBJ1-3
V gene: TRBV18
clone size: NA
CDR3 length: 17
CDR3 protein: CASSPPGQGVNGNTIYF
CDR3 DNA: TGTGCCAGCTCACCACCGGGACAGGGTGTGAATGGAAACACCATATATTTT

D gene: TRBD1
J gene: TRBJ1-3
V gene: TRBV9
clone size: NA
CDR3 length: 17
CDR3 protein: CASSAGQGGSSGNTLYF
CDR3 DNA: TGTGCCAGCAGCGCTGGACAGGGCGGGAGCTCTGGAAACACCCTATATTTT

D gene: TRBD2
J gene: TRBJ2-7
V gene: TRBV28
clone size: NA
CDR3 length: 15
CDR3 protein: CASRLLAGSFYEQYF
CDR3 DNA: TGTGCCAGCAGACTCCTAGCGGGATCTTTCTACGAGCAGTACTTC

D gene: NA
J gene: TRBJ1-6
V gene: TRBV28
clone size: NA
CDR3 length: 18
CDR3 protein: CASSPIDRGIGYNSPLHF
CDR3 DNA: TGTGCCAGCAGCCCAATAGATAGGGGAATTGGGTATAATTCACCCCTCCACTTT

D gene: TRBD2
J gene: TRBJ2-1
V gene: TRBV6-1
clone size: few
CDR3 length: 17
CDR3 protein: CASSEARMGGGADEQFF
CDR3 DNA: TGTGCCAGCAGTGAGGCGAGGATGGGCGGGGGGGCGGATGAGCAGTTCTTC

D gene: NA
J gene: TRBJ1-2
V gene: TRBV5-1
clone size: NA
CDR3 length: 14
CDR3 protein: CASSLDPGNFGYTF
CDR3 DNA: TGCGCCAGCAGCTTGGATCCAGGGAACTTTGGCTACACCTTC

D gene: NA
J gene: TRBJ2-3
V gene: TRBV7-9
clone size: NA
CDR3 length: 16
CDR3 protein: CASSLEEPPSTDTQYF
CDR3 DNA: TGTGCCAGCAGCTTAGAGGAGCCCCCTAGCACAGATACGCAGTATTTT

D gene: NA
J gene: TRBJ2-7
V gene: TRBV5-6
clone size: NA
CDR3 length: 12
CDR3 protein: CASSLRTYEQYF
CDR3 DNA: TGTGCCAGCAGCTTGAGGACCTACGAGCAGTACTTC

D gene: TRBD1
J gene: TRBJ2-5
V gene: TRBV5-4
clone size: few
CDR3 length: 13
CDR3 protein: CASSLGQQETQYF
CDR3 DNA: TGTGCCAGCAGCCTGGGACAGCAAGAGACCCAGTACTTC

D gene: TRBD1
J gene: TRBJ2-7
V gene: TRBV5-1
clone size: NA
CDR3 length: 14
CDR3 protein: CASATGTGGNEQYF
CDR3 DNA: TGCGCCAGCGCAACCGGGACAGGGGGCAACGAGCAGTACTTC

D gene: TRBD1
J gene: TRBJ2-2
V gene: TRBV28
clone size: NA
CDR3 length: 16
CDR3 protein: CASSRIDSGGTGELFF
CDR3 DNA: TGTGCCAGCAGTAGAATCGACTCAGGGGGCACCGGGGAGCTGTTTTTT